The rows below give T cell receptor beta chains drawn from one sample of a study of T-cell memory formation after mild COVID-19. In TCRdb, the 5' RACE reads were re-called with MiXCR into one record per CDR3 protein. The table records roughly 130,000 distinct CDR3 sequences, about 6% of them present only once. Input material: PBMCs or a T cell subset sorted from them (not recorded which). The receptors shown here come from an adult woman who had mild COVID-19 (a few samples of this study predate the infection). Cell type and time point are not known. The CDR3 runs from the conserved cysteine through the conserved F or W. The D gene is left open where the match is weak. The size entry is marked missing in some rows and otherwise reads once, few, many or a size class.

d_gene: TRBD2; v_gene: TRBV5-5; abundance: few; j_gene: TRBJ2-3; CDR3nt: TGTGCCAGCAGTAGACTAGCGGGAGTTTCAGATACGCAGTATTTT; CDR3aa: CASSRLAGVSDTQYF
d_gene: .; v_gene: TRBV5-1; abundance: .; j_gene: TRBJ1-1; CDR3nt: TGCGCCAGCAGCTTTCTGGGGATCCCGAACACTGAAGCTTTCTTT; CDR3aa: CASSFLGIPNTEAFF
d_gene: .; v_gene: TRBV7-2; abundance: .; j_gene: TRBJ1-2; CDR3nt: TGTGCCAGCAGCTTAGCCGCTTTGGATGGCTACACCTTC; CDR3aa: CASSLAALDGYTF
d_gene: TRBD2; v_gene: TRBV7-3; abundance: many; j_gene: TRBJ2-1; CDR3nt: TGTGCCAGCAGCTTAATGAGAGCGGGAGGTGAGCAGTTCTTC; CDR3aa: CASSLMRAGGEQFF
d_gene: .; v_gene: TRBV5-1; abundance: few; j_gene: TRBJ1-1; CDR3nt: TGCGCCAGCAGCTTGGGGTCATCCATGAACACTGAAGCTTTCTTT; CDR3aa: CASSLGSSMNTEAFF
d_gene: .; v_gene: TRBV25-1; abundance: few; j_gene: TRBJ2-2; CDR3nt: TGTGCCAGCAGTGAACACATCGGGGAGCTGTTTTTT; CDR3aa: CASSEHIGELFF
d_gene: .; v_gene: TRBV24-1; abundance: .; j_gene: TRBJ1-5; CDR3nt: TGTGCCACCAGTGAGGGCTGGAGGAATCAGCCCCAGCATTTT; CDR3aa: CATSEGWRNQPQHF
d_gene: TRBD2; v_gene: TRBV29-1; abundance: .; j_gene: TRBJ2-5; CDR3nt: TGCAGCGAAAAGGGGACTAGCGACCAAGAGACCCAGTACTTC; CDR3aa: CSEKGTSDQETQYF
d_gene: TRBD1; v_gene: TRBV4-3; abundance: .; j_gene: TRBJ2-3; CDR3nt: TGCGCCAGCAGCCAAAGGACAGGGATTAGCACAGATACGCAGTATTTT; CDR3aa: CASSQRTGISTDTQYF
d_gene: .; v_gene: TRBV24-1; abundance: .; j_gene: TRBJ2-2; CDR3nt: TGTGCCACCAGTGATTTCGGGAACACCGGGGAGCTGTTTTTT; CDR3aa: CATSDFGNTGELFF
d_gene: .; v_gene: TRBV12-3/TRBV12-4; abundance: few; j_gene: TRBJ2-1; CDR3nt: TGTGCCAGCAGTTTAGGGGGTCGCGAAAATCCCTACAATGAGCAGTTCTTC; CDR3aa: CASSLGGRENPYNEQFF
d_gene: .; v_gene: TRBV7-3; abundance: many; j_gene: TRBJ1-1; CDR3nt: TGTGCCAGCAGCTCAGACAGGCCGAACACTGAAGCTTTCTTT; CDR3aa: CASSSDRPNTEAFF
d_gene: .; v_gene: TRBV12-3/TRBV12-4; abundance: many; j_gene: TRBJ2-1; CDR3nt: TGTGCCAGCAGTTTTAACCGGCAGGATGAGCAGTTCTTC; CDR3aa: CASSFNRQDEQFF
d_gene: TRBD1; v_gene: TRBV5-1; abundance: many; j_gene: TRBJ1-1; CDR3nt: TGCGCCAGCAGCTTCCAGGGGGCGAACACTGAAGCTTTCTTT; CDR3aa: CASSFQGANTEAFF
d_gene: TRBD2; v_gene: TRBV11-2; abundance: few; j_gene: TRBJ2-5; CDR3nt: TGTGCCAGCAGCTTAGAAGGATGGAGCGGGGGGGCGGAGACCCAGTACTTC; CDR3aa: CASSLEGWSGGAETQYF
d_gene: .; v_gene: TRBV5-1; abundance: few; j_gene: TRBJ2-2; CDR3nt: TGCGCCAGCAGGTCTTCCGGGGAGCTGTTTTTT; CDR3aa: CASRSSGELFF
d_gene: TRBD1; v_gene: TRBV5-6; abundance: many; j_gene: TRBJ2-3; CDR3nt: TGTGCCAGCAGCGCAGCCGGGACAGGGGGCGAGTGGACAGATACGCAGTATTTT; CDR3aa: CASSAAGTGGEWTDTQYF
d_gene: TRBD1; v_gene: TRBV29-1; abundance: many; j_gene: TRBJ1-3; CDR3nt: TGCAGCCCCACCGCGACAGGGGCCAACTCTGGAAACACCATATATTTT; CDR3aa: CSPTATGANSGNTIYF
d_gene: TRBD2; v_gene: TRBV9; abundance: .; j_gene: TRBJ2-1; CDR3nt: TGTGCCAGCAGCGTAGGCACTAGCGCCTACAATGAGCAGTTCTTC; CDR3aa: CASSVGTSAYNEQFF
d_gene: .; v_gene: TRBV20-1; abundance: many; j_gene: TRBJ2-7; CDR3nt: TGCAGTGCTAGAGATCACAGTATTGGATACGAGCAGTACTTC; CDR3aa: CSARDHSIGYEQYF
d_gene: .; v_gene: TRBV6-5; abundance: many; j_gene: TRBJ2-1; CDR3nt: TGTGCCAGCAGTTATCACCCGAGCTCCTACAATGAGCAGTTCTTC; CDR3aa: CASSYHPSSYNEQFF
d_gene: TRBD1; v_gene: TRBV7-2; abundance: .; j_gene: TRBJ1-5; CDR3nt: TGTGCCAGCAGCGTCAGGGGGGAACAGCCCCAGCATTTT; CDR3aa: CASSVRGEQPQHF
d_gene: TRBD1; v_gene: TRBV29-1; abundance: few; j_gene: TRBJ1-6; CDR3nt: TGCAGCGTTGAAGAGTCCATGTCGTTTGGGACAGGGGAGGGTGAGCATTCACCCCTCCACTTT; CDR3aa: CSVEESMSFGTGEGEHSPLHF
d_gene: .; v_gene: TRBV18; abundance: few; j_gene: TRBJ2-3; CDR3nt: TGTGCCAGCTCACCACAGCGTACAGGAGATACGCAGTATTTT; CDR3aa: CASSPQRTGDTQYF
d_gene: TRBD1; v_gene: TRBV27; abundance: .; j_gene: TRBJ1-2; CDR3nt: TGTGCCAGCCCTTGCGTTACAGGGGGCCTCTATAACTATGGCTACACCTTC; CDR3aa: CASPCVTGGLYNYGYTF
d_gene: TRBD1; v_gene: TRBV24-1; abundance: .; j_gene: TRBJ2-5; CDR3nt: TGTGCCACCAGTGGGCTAACCGGGACAGGGGAGAAGACCCAGTACTTC; CDR3aa: CATSGLTGTGEKTQYF
d_gene: .; v_gene: TRBV10-3; abundance: many; j_gene: TRBJ1-1; CDR3nt: TGTGCCATCAGTGATGTGGGGGCCCCGAACACTGAAGCTTTCTTT; CDR3aa: CAISDVGAPNTEAFF
d_gene: .; v_gene: TRBV7-9; abundance: few; j_gene: TRBJ2-5; CDR3nt: TGTGCCAGCAGCTTAGCGTCGGTAATTGGGCAAGAGACCCAGTACTTC; CDR3aa: CASSLASVIGQETQYF
d_gene: TRBD2; v_gene: TRBV7-2; abundance: few; j_gene: TRBJ2-7; CDR3nt: TGTGCCAGCAGCTTAACGCGGGTAGCGGGGACCTACGAGCAGTACTTC; CDR3aa: CASSLTRVAGTYEQYF
d_gene: TRBD1; v_gene: TRBV20-1; abundance: many; j_gene: TRBJ2-2; CDR3nt: TGCAGTGCTAGGCCACCGGGACAGCCGGACACCGGGGAGCTGTTTTTT; CDR3aa: CSARPPGQPDTGELFF
d_gene: TRBD2; v_gene: TRBV20-1; abundance: many; j_gene: TRBJ2-3; CDR3nt: TGCAGTGCTTTAAGCCCCGCGGGGGGCTCAGATACGCAGTATTTT; CDR3aa: CSALSPAGGSDTQYF
d_gene: TRBD2; v_gene: TRBV12-3/TRBV12-4; abundance: few; j_gene: TRBJ2-3; CDR3nt: TGTGCCAGCAGTTACGGAGCGGGGGCCACAGATACGCAGTATTTT; CDR3aa: CASSYGAGATDTQYF
d_gene: TRBD1; v_gene: TRBV5-1; abundance: many; j_gene: TRBJ1-6; CDR3nt: TGCGCCAGCAGCTTGGAGGGACAGCTTAATTCACCCCTCCACTTT; CDR3aa: CASSLEGQLNSPLHF
d_gene: .; v_gene: TRBV15; abundance: few; j_gene: TRBJ2-5; CDR3nt: TGTGCCACCAGCTCTGTGCAAGAGACCCAGTACTTC; CDR3aa: CATSSVQETQYF
d_gene: TRBD1; v_gene: TRBV20-1; abundance: few; j_gene: TRBJ1-2; CDR3nt: TGCAGTGCTAGAACGACAGGGGTTGGCTACACCTTC; CDR3aa: CSARTTGVGYTF
d_gene: TRBD2; v_gene: TRBV20-1; abundance: many; j_gene: TRBJ2-1; CDR3nt: TGCAGTGCTAGAATCGAGTCTAGCGGGCCCAATGAGCAGTTCTTC; CDR3aa: CSARIESSGPNEQFF
d_gene: TRBD2; v_gene: TRBV12-3/TRBV12-4; abundance: few; j_gene: TRBJ2-5; CDR3nt: TGTGCCAGCAGTGGACTAGCGGGAGGGCCACAAGAGACCCAGTACTTC; CDR3aa: CASSGLAGGPQETQYF
d_gene: .; v_gene: TRBV7-2; abundance: few; j_gene: TRBJ2-3; CDR3nt: TGTGCCAGCAGCGACCCCCAAGATACGCAGTATTTT; CDR3aa: CASSDPQDTQYF
d_gene: .; v_gene: TRBV27; abundance: .; j_gene: TRBJ1-1; CDR3nt: TGTGCCAGCATCAGGGCCGGCAGGGAAGCTTTCTTT; CDR3aa: CASIRAGREAFF
d_gene: .; v_gene: TRBV12-3/TRBV12-4; abundance: few; j_gene: TRBJ1-1; CDR3nt: TGTGCCAGCAGTTTATCAGGGTACACTGAAGCTTTCTTT; CDR3aa: CASSLSGYTEAFF
d_gene: .; v_gene: TRBV18; abundance: many; j_gene: TRBJ2-7; CDR3nt: TGTGCCAGCTCACCACGGGGCGGGAATAGGTACGAGCAGTACTTC; CDR3aa: CASSPRGGNRYEQYF
d_gene: TRBD1; v_gene: TRBV11-2; abundance: many; j_gene: TRBJ2-7; CDR3nt: TGTGCCAGCAGCTTAAGAGGGGGCGCGTCTTACGAGCAGTACTTC; CDR3aa: CASSLRGGASYEQYF
d_gene: TRBD2; v_gene: TRBV29-1; abundance: many; j_gene: TRBJ2-3; CDR3nt: TGCAGCGTCATTAGCGGGATTAGCACAGATACGCAGTATTTT; CDR3aa: CSVISGISTDTQYF